This record concerns one TCR beta chain sequence. CDR3 size: 14 residues. The V gene lost 9 bases and the J gene lost 0 bases, with 14 bases spanning the gap. The germline gives CDR1 LGHNA, CDR2 YSLEER. In the original analysis: Reference gene primer amplification yielded estimated nucleated cell counts. Only in-frame clones appear in the TCRdb table, and some are missing; sequencing was by immunoSEQ multiplex PCR. V, J and clone size are those of that table, while D and trimming were read from the DNA. The sample includes more than 110,000 clones, around 89% of them seen just once. The sample comes from a study of blood T cell repertoires in COVID-19. About the research overall: From the United States, Italy and Spain came samples of acute and convalescent COVID-19. Sample material is recorded as cDNA or gDNA derived from T cells, B-cell-depleted T cells, or PBMCs.

This chain connects TRBV4-3 to TRBJ1-1; D perhaps matches TRBD1 (5 bases). Sequenced sample: peripheral blood. The TCR originated in a man between 60 and 75 years old with active or convalescent COVID-19. This chain's CDR3 is CASTGGNMNTEAFF. As DNA, the CDR3 is TGCGCCAGTACCGGGGGGAACATGAACACTGAAGCTTTCTTT.